The 10 T cell receptor beta chains presented below share a single source sample, sequenced in a study of T-cell reconstitution after alpha-beta-depleted transplantation in children. The library targeted TCRbeta and was prepared with unique molecular identifiers. TCRdb independently ran MiXCR on the PCR reads; one entry per CDR3 protein. The sample includes about 97,000 distinct CDR3 sequences, under 7% seen only once; the top ten take about 6%. This specimen was PBMCs, mostly from graft donor cells, taken 60 days after TCRalphabeta/CD19-depleted stem cell transplant. These receptor sequences come from a female patient aged 2-10 years who had a stem cell transplant for Fanconi anemia, so the T cells may come from the graft donor.

This clonotype was counted many times. V and J are TRBV5-6 and TRBJ2-1; 9 positions match TRBD2. From germline, CDR1 is SGHDT and CDR2 YYEEEE. This CDR3 comprises 16 residues. V was clipped by 6 bases and J by 2 bases; unmatched bases: 9. Here the CDR3 DNA reads TGTGCCAGCACGTGGGCGGGGGGGTCACCCTACAATGAGCAGTTCTTC. Encoded protein: CASTWAGGSPYNEQFF.

Note on this clonotype: A much larger clonotype is one base distant, so this may be a read error. The V gene is TRBV2, the J gene TRBJ2-3, with 9 bases lining up with TRBD2. The CDR3 spans 15 residues. In germline, CDR1 is SNHLY, CDR2 FYNNEI. CDR3 residues: CASSPHSGGGDTEYF. The CDR3 DNA follows: TGTGCCAGCAGTCCTCATAGCGGGGGAGGGGATACGGAGTATTTT.

This clonotype was detected only a few times. The genes are TRBV15 and TRBJ2-5; 10 bases match TRBD2. Germline assignment: CDR1 LNHNV and CDR2 YYDKDF (reference sequence). The V gene end was trimmed by 3 bases and the J gene end by 7 bases; junction bases not matched to a gene: 8. This CDR3 comprises 15 residues. For the CDR3, the DNA is TGTGCCACCAGCAGTCTAGCGGGAGAACCTTCGACCCAGTACTTC. It yields the protein CATSSLAGEPSTQYF. The full variable domain, with the rest looked up from reference TRBV15 and TRBJ2-5, is DAMVIQNPRYQVTQFGKPVTLSCSQTLNHNVMYWYQQKSSQAPKLLFHYYDKDFNNEADTPDNFQSRRPNTSFCFLDIRSPGLGDTAMYLCATSSLAGEPSTQYFGPGTRLLVL.

This clonotype was counted at least ten times. The chain carries TRBV28 and TRBJ2-5; 11 bases line up with TRBD2. V shed 6 bases, J shed 0 bases, and the junction held 12 bases outside the gene matches. The CDR3 has 18 amino acids. Per the germline V gene, CDR1 is MDHEN and CDR2 is SYDVKM. In DNA, the CDR3 is TGTGCCAGCAGATTCCGACTAGCGGGGAGGAGGTACCAAGAGACCCAGTACTTC. This codes for CASRFRLAGRRYQETQYF.

The V gene is TRBV10-1, the J gene TRBJ2-1; no reliable D call. CDR3 length: 13 residues. V lost 4 bases, J lost 5 bases, and 9 bases lay in between. CDR1 and CDR2 (germline): WNHNN, SYGVQD (reference sequence). The CDR3, as DNA: TGCGCCAGCAGTGGTCGGAGAGACAATGAGCAGTTCTTC. It specifies CASSGRRDNEQFF.

A single count supports this clonotype. This chain joins TRBV7-9 and TRBJ2-7, with no clear D. This CDR3 is built from 13 residues. Germline CDR1 SEHNR, CDR2 FQNEAQ (reference sequence). This CDR3 is CVSGSGSSYEQYF. The CDR3 DNA is TGTGTCAGTGGCTCGGGTAGCTCCTACGAGCAGTACTTC.

This clonotype was seen ten or more times. V gene TRBV2 combines with J gene TRBJ1-5; D gene uncertain. The CDR3 totals 13 residues. Germline values: CDR1 SNHLY, CDR2 FYNNEI. Trimming removed 6 bases from V and 0 bases from J, with 6 bases in between. In DNA form, the CDR3 reads TGTGCCAGCAGGGTATATAGCAATCAGCCCCAGCATTTT. Its translation is CASRVYSNQPQHF.

This clonotype was detected a few times. The chain links TRBV5-1 to TRBJ1-1, with a tentative D call TRBD1 (5 bases). V shed 4 bases and J shed 1 base, with 8 bases lying between them. CDR3 length: 13 residues. From germline, CDR1 is SGHRS and CDR2 YFSETQ. This chain's CDR3 is CASSTTGNTEAFF. DNA for the CDR3: TGCGCCAGCAGCACCACAGGGAACACTGAAGCTTTCTTT. The entire variable domain, with the rest obtained from reference TRBV5-1 and TRBJ1-1, is as follows: KAGVTQTPRYLIKTRGQQVTLSCSPISGHRSVSWYQQTPGQGLQFLFEYFSETQRNKGNFPGRFSGRQFSNSRSEMNVSTLELGDSALYLCASSTTGNTEAFFGQGTRLTVV.

In this sample, this clonotype is medium-sized. V is TRBV20-1 and J is TRBJ2-5; tentatively, D is TRBD1 (6 bases). V was trimmed by 3 bases and J by 7 bases, leaving 18 bases between them. The CDR3 contains 14 residues. Germline values: CDR1 DFQATT, CDR2 SNEGSKA (reference sequence). In nucleotides, the CDR3 is TGCAGTGCTAGTCCGGGCAGGGGTATCGTGACCCAGTACTTC. Translated, it gives CSASPGRGIVTQYF.

This clonotype occurred many times. V is TRBV30 and J is TRBJ2-1; TRBD2 aligns across 7 bases. Per the germline V gene, CDR1 is GTSNPN and CDR2 is SVGIG (reference sequence). CDR3 size: 14 residues. Trimming cost V 0 bases and J 9 bases; bases outside gene matches: 8. The CDR3 nucleotides are TGTGCCTGGAGTGTGTGGCGGGAGCCCAGTGAGCAGTTCTTC. This gives the protein CAWSVWREPSEQFF.